This T cell receptor (beta chain) was retrieved from a study of cytomegalovirus exposure and HLA in healthy donors. Study results and caveats: Segments of the TCR beta V type were, in most cases, productive about 87% or about 30% of the time in an earlier analysis. Later analysis demonstrated an association between a missense DCLRE1C variant and TCR beta V- and J-gene trimming. According to the study, approximately 150 TCR beta chains were cytomegalovirus-associated.

The PCR was carried out with 60 Vbeta primers and 13 Jbeta primers. The data were produced by immunoSEQ multiplex PCR, yet TCRdb's version contains in-frame clones alone and is incomplete. The sample lists 150,000 to 200,000 clones; approximately 80% were seen once. Trimming stripped 1 base from V and 6 bases from J, with 9 bases between. Germline assignment: CDR1 SGHDN and CDR2 FVKESK. The CDR3 length is 13 residues. With respect to this clone: Antigen: not known.

This clonotype was obtained from a male donor in good health and CMV-seropositive. The chain joins TRBV14 to TRBJ1-2; D unclear. The specimen sequenced was PBMCs. DNA of the CDR3: TGTGCCAGCAGCCAAGGACGGGTGAATGGCTACACCTTC. It codes for CASSQGRVNGYTF.